This entry describes one T cell receptor beta chain. The antigen it binds to is not known. Being one base from a much bigger clone, this may be a read error. The data derive from a study of vaccination and CD4 T cells after COVID-19 (dated by TCRdb to 2021 to 2024). For context, the study as a whole: SARS-CoV-2 positivity had been established in the convalescent patients by nasal swab PCR, and mild disease was recorded in several of these patients and severe disease in one. In the convalescent cohort there were six males and four females, among whom were two Hispanic individuals, seven Caucasians, two Asians and one multiracial person. Participants received two doses of either the Pfizer-BioNTech BNT162b2 vaccine (n=8) or the Moderna mRNA-1273 vaccine (n=2). Post-COVID blood samples were collected from convalescent patients a median of approximately 100 days after diagnosis, with a range of roughly 30 to 161 days. Post-vaccine blood samples were taken a median of around 68 days after the second vaccine dose, with a range of roughly 13 to 250 days. Culture stimuli were overlapping spike peptide pools from SARS-CoV-2 and from the common cold coronaviruses HCoV-NL63, HCoV-OC43 and HCoV-229E. Control cultures used a CEFX viral epitope pool as positive control, an HIV-1 Nef peptide pool as negative control, or no peptide. The spike-specific CD4+ TCR repertoire was compared before and after mRNA vaccination in over nine COVID-19 convalescent patients and a few infection-naive healthy vaccine recipients.

Study-level results and caveats: In convalescent patients, a median approximately 90% of post-vaccine SARS-CoV-2-reactive clones were detected only after vaccination, suggesting vaccine-specific priming. Although the median number of SARS-CoV-2-reactive clonotypes went up from 20 to 25 after infection to 35 to 40 after vaccination, the increase was not significant. Only a relatively small number of convalescent patients were included in the study, and early timepoints following natural infection were not analyzed. In convalescent patients, nearly all vaccine-specific clones (304 of 307) were found to be mono-reactive for SARS-CoV-2 spike rather than cross-reactive with common cold coronaviruses.

The treatment or condition label, read with the paper, signifies: roughly ten-day PBMC culture with coronavirus spike peptide pools or control peptides (ViraFEST assay). The ViraFEST assay was used in the study, in which antigen-specific T cells were expanded with peptide pools and expanded clonotypes were subsequently identified by TCR sequencing. The convalescent patients' positive SARS-CoV-2 PCR tests fell between March and December 2020, which was before the Alpha, Beta and Delta variants emerged in the United States. Each well held more than 1.5 million PBMCs cultured in IMDM containing roughly 5% human AB serum and about 10 IU/ml IL-2, with 7.5 to 10 ug/ml peptide pools added. Half of the culture medium was replaced with fresh IL-2-containing medium on days 3 and 7. After 10 days of culture, CD4+ T cells were isolated by negative selection using the EasySep CD4+ T cell isolation kit. Ficoll-Paque Plus gradient centrifugation was used to isolate PBMCs from whole blood, and the isolated PBMCs were then either used fresh or cryopreserved at -140C. Culture conditions were generally each tested in triplicate wells.

Including cysteine and phenylalanine, the CDR3 has 13 amino acids. The entry retains the CDR3 DNA only, 39 bases that are in frame from base 1. V and J are truncated by 7 bases and 5 bases respectively, leaving an intervening sequence of 14 bases. CDR1 SGHTA and CDR2 FQGNSA were looked up in the germline V gene. The library was produced with PCR. DNA from cultured CD4+ T cells was subjected to TCR sequencing with the Oncomine TCR Beta short-read assay at the Johns Hopkins FTIC core. The QIAamp micro DNA kit was used to extract genomic DNA from the cultured CD4+ T cells. Oncomine TCR Beta libraries made from cultured CD4+ T cells were pooled using unique dual indexes and sequenced on an Illumina iSeq 100. The paper's processing steps were these. Non-productive sequences were removed, and CDR3s that did not start with C, did not end with F or W, or were shorter than 7 amino acids were discarded. Antigen-specific clonotypes were identified using the MANAFEST web application through comparison of peptide-stimulated wells with reference and other culture wells. For a clone to be called positive, the clone needed an FDR below 0.05, an odds ratio above 5, and a productive frequency above 0.1% in at least two of three replicate wells. A clonotype counted as cross-reactive if it showed significant expansion both in the SARS-CoV-2 spike wells and in at least one common cold coronavirus spike condition. Using R version 3.6.1, CDR3 homology was evaluated through Levenshtein distances (stringdist) along with unrooted phylogenetic trees (ape). TCRdb reanalyzed the raw reads on its own, using fastp at Q25 for trimming and MiXCR for clone calling, and kept in-frame beta chains. A single entry per CDR3 protein holds the most common genes and DNA from its merged rows. Here the V and J calls rest on TCRdb's processing, not on the authors' analysis. Within this sample are about 19,000 distinct CDR3 sequences, with under 60% of them counted one time only. Roughly 8% of the sample lies in the top ten.

The V gene is TRBV7-2 and the J gene is TRBJ1-1; TRBD1 is a possible D gene, resting on 5 matching bases. The clonotype was recovered from a human donor who had recovered from COVID-19. Sequencing input: CD4+ T cells from blood, cultured in vitro. The nucleotide sequence is TGTGCCAGCACCCCTTGGAGGGGAACTGAAGCTTTCTTT. Protein translation: CASTPWRGTEAFF.